This T cell receptor (beta chain) derives from a study of shared clonotypes between healthy human individuals. The ends lost 5 bases at V and 5 bases at J; junction bases unmatched: 7. Germline V gene lookup returns CDR1 SGHRS and CDR2 YFSETQ. The CDR3 runs 15 residues. There are a few counts of this clone. Subsets obtained from CD4+ cells comprised CD45RA+ naive and CD45RA-negative memory cells. Profiled with immunoSEQ multiplex PCR; TCRdb holds only in-frame clones, not every one. Here the sample spans about 770,000 clones, 55% to 75% being singletons. The clonotype comes from a woman aged 25-40 years in good health. The chain couples TRBV5-1 to TRBJ2-5, with 12 bases lining up with TRBD2. Sequenced sample: memory CD4+ T cells sorted from blood. Regarding subset: CD45RA-negative fraction. CDR3: CASSTRLAGAETQYF. For the CDR3, the DNA is TGCGCCAGCAGTACTCGACTAGCGGGAGCCGAGACCCAGTACTTC.